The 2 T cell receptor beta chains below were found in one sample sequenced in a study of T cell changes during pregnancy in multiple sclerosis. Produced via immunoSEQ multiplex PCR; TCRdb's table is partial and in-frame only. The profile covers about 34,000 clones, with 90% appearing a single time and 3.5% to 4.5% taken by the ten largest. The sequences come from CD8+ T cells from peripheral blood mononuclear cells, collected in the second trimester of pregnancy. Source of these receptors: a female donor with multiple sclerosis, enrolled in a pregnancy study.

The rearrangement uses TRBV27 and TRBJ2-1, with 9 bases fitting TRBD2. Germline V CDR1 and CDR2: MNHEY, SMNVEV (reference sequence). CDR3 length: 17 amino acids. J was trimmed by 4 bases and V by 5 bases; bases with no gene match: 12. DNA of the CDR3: TGTGCCAGCAGTCCGGGGCGTCAAGCGGGAGGTTACAATGAGCAGTTCTTC. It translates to CASSPGRQAGGYNEQFF.

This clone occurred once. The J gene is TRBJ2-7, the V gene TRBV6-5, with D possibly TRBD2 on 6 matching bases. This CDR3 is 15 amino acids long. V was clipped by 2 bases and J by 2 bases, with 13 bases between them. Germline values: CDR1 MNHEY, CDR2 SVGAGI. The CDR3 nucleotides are TGTGCCAGCAGTTACAGATCGGGGGTTACCTACGAGCAGTACTTC. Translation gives CASSYRSGVTYEQYF.